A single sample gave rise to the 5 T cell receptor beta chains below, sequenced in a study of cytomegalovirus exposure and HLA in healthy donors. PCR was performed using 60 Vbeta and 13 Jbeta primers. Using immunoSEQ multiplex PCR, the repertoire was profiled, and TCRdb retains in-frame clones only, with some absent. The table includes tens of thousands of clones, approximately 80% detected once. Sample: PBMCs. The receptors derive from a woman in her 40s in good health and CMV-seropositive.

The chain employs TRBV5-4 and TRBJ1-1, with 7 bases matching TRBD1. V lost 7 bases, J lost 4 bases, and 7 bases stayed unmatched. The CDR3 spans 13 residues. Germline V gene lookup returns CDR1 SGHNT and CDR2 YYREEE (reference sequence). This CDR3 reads CASSGDSFTEAFF. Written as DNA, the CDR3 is TGTGCCAGCTCGGGGGACAGTTTCACTGAAGCTTTCTTT.

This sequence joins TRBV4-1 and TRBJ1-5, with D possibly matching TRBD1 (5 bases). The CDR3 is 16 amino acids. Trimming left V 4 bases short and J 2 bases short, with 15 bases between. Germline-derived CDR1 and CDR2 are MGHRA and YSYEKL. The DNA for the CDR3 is TGCGCCAGCAGCCGGGGGGACGGGCTGGGCAATCAGCCCCAGCATTTT. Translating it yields CASSRGDGLGNQPQHF.

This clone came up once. CDR3: CASSPQRGGGETQYF. The CDR3 DNA reads as TGTGCCAGCAGCCCACAGCGGGGGGGCGGGGAGACCCAGTACTTC. The chain employs TRBV7-2 and TRBJ2-5; 10 positions match TRBD2. Looked up from germline, CDR1 is SGHTA and CDR2 is FQGNSA. After removal of 5 bases from V and 5 bases from J, the junction contained 8 bases not matched to a gene. The CDR3 consists of 15 residues.

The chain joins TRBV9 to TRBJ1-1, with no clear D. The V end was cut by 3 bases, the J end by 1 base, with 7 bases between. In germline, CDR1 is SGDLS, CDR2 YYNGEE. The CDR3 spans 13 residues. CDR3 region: CASSGARNTEAFF. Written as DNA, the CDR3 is TGTGCCAGCAGCGGGGCGCGGAACACTGAAGCTTTCTTT. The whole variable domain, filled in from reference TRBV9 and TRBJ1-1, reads DSGVTQTPKHLITATGQRVTLRCSPRSGDLSVYWYQQSLDQGLQFLIQYYNGEERAKGNILERFSAQQFPDLHSELNLSSLELGDSALYFCASSGARNTEAFFGQGTRLTVV.

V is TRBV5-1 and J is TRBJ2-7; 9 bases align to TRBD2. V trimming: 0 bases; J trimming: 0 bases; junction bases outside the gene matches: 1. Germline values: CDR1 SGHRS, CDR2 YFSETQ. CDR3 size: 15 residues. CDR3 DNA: TGCGCCAGCAGCTTGGAAGCGGGAGGCTCCTACGAGCAGTACTTC. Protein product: CASSLEAGGSYEQYF.